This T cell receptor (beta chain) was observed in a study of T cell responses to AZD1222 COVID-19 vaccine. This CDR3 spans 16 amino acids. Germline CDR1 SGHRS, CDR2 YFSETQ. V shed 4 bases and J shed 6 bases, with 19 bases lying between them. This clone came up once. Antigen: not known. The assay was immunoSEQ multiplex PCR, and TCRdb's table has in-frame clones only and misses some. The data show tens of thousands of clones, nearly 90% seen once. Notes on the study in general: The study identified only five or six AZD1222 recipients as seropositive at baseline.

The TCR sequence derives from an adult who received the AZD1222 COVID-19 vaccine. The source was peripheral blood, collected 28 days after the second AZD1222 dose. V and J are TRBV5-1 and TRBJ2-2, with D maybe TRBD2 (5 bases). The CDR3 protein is CASSPRTHEGSGELFF. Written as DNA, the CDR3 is TGCGCCAGCAGCCCTAGGACCCATGAGGGATCCGGGGAGCTGTTTTTT.